What follows is one TCR beta chain and its context. The antigen is undetermined. The data are from a study of cytomegalovirus exposure and HLA in healthy donors. Study summary: An earlier analysis found around 120 million unique TCR beta sequences from approximately 190 million T cells. Notes on the study in general: On later analysis, the bulk of CMV-associated TCR beta chains appeared to be HLA-restricted. Later analysis identified a missense DCLRE1C variant that was linked to TCR beta V- and J-gene trimming. Based on reports, TCR beta sequences accurately predicted HLA-A and HLA-B alleles for most subjects.

Amplification used 60 Vbeta primers and 13 Jbeta primers. Here immunoSEQ multiplex PCR was the method, and the copy in TCRdb shows in-frame clones only, minus some. Seen here are 180,000 or so clones, roughly 75% observed once, and the top ten hold about 7.7%. J gave up 4 bases and V 2 bases, and 12 bases lay outside the gene matches. Germline V gene data show CDR1 as SGHTA and CDR2 as FQGNSA. The CDR3 has 18 amino acids. The receptor was derived from a woman aged 35 to 49 in good health and CMV-seropositive. The J gene is TRBJ1-3, the V gene TRBV7-2; 9 positions match TRBD1. The sequencing input was PBMCs. For the CDR3, the DNA is TGTGCCAGCAGCTTAACCCAGTCAGGGACAGGGAGCGGAAACACCATATATTTT. It codes for CASSLTQSGTGSGNTIYF.